Each of the 15 T cell receptor beta chains below was sequenced from the same sample in a study of shared clonotypes between healthy human individuals. Sequencing was performed with immunoSEQ multiplex PCR; in TCRdb, only in-frame clones are kept and a portion is missing. The sample shows a few million clones, more than 80% of them seen only once. The specimen sequenced was naive CD4+ T cells from PBMCs. Regarding subset: CD45RA+ positively selected. These receptors were collected from a man younger than 35 in good health. Some clones in this sample may be carry-over from other donors' samples.

This rearrangement joins TRBV7-2 to TRBJ2-3; D not certain. From germline, CDR1 is SGHTA and CDR2 FQGNSA. V was pared by 1 base and J by 1 base, with 9 bases between. This CDR3 contains 15 residues. In nucleotides, the CDR3 is TGTGCCAGCAGCTTAGTCGGACCGGGCACAGATACGCAGTATTTT. Its translation is CASSLVGPGTDTQYF.

The chain joins TRBV5-1 to TRBJ2-5; 9 nucleotides agree with TRBD2. In germline, CDR1 is SGHRS, CDR2 YFSETQ. V shed 1 base and J 5 bases; nucleotides not matched to a gene: 12. The CDR3 consists of 17 residues. The CDR3 nucleotides read TGCGCCAGCAGCTTGCAACCGGGACTAGCATTTTCCGAGACCCAGTACTTC. Its translation is CASSLQPGLAFSETQYF.

This chain joins TRBV10-3 and TRBJ2-5; no clear D. Trimming shortened V by 2 bases and J by 3 bases, and 7 bases separated the two germline ends. Germline V gives CDR1 ENHRY, CDR2 SYGVKD. The CDR3 length is 13 residues. In DNA, the CDR3 is TGTGCCATCAGTGAGGGGTTGAAAGAGACCCAGTACTTC. Protein product: CAISEGLKETQYF.

The chain uses TRBV7-6 and TRBJ1-2; D is uncertain. CDR3 length: 13 residues. Germline V gives CDR1 SGHVS, CDR2 FNYEAQ. V lost 5 bases and J 0 bases, leaving 7 bases between the germline ends. The CDR3 loop is CASSDWSNYGYTF. The CDR3 region has the DNA TGTGCCAGCAGCGATTGGTCTAACTATGGCTACACCTTC.

As for this clone: This sample includes further DNA sequences coding for the same CDR3. V is TRBV5-1 and J is TRBJ1-1; 8 nucleotides line up with TRBD1. Germline assignment: CDR1 SGHRS and CDR2 YFSETQ. The CDR3 sequence is 15 residues long. After removal of 4 bases from V and 1 base from J, the junction contained 6 bases not matched to a gene. DNA for the CDR3: TGCGCCAGCAGCATACGGACAGGGAGGAACACTGAAGCTTTCTTT. Amino acids: CASSIRTGRNTEAFF.

The chain is built from TRBV14 and TRBJ2-1; 15 nucleotides align to TRBD2. The CDR3 sequence is 16 residues long. The germline V gene has CDR1 SGHDN and CDR2 FVKESK. The ends lost 4 bases at V and 3 bases at J; junction bases unmatched: 1. Written as DNA, the CDR3 is TGTGCCAGCAGCCGGACTAGCGGGAGGGACTACAATGAGCAGTTCTTC. It is translated as CASSRTSGRDYNEQFF.

The gene calls are TRBV7-3 and TRBJ2-2; perhaps TRBD2 as D (6 bases). The V and J ends lost 8 bases and 6 bases respectively, with 25 bases between them. CDR3 size: 17 residues. Germline assignment: CDR1 SGHTA and CDR2 FQGTGA. CDR3 sequence: CASRSLPLGGPSGELFF. The CDR3 region has the DNA TGTGCCAGCCGCTCCCTCCCCCTCGGAGGGCCCTCCGGGGAGCTGTTTTTT.

The chain links TRBV30 to TRBJ2-7; D not certain. Germline V CDR1 and CDR2: GTSNPN, SVGIG (reference sequence). The CDR3 is 15 amino acids. The V end lost 0 bases, the J end lost 2 bases, and 14 bases lay between the germline ends. The CDR3 bases are TGTGCCTGGAGTGTACTTCAAGGGTTTCCCTACGAGCAGTACTTC. Residues: CAWSVLQGFPYEQYF.

The V and J genes are TRBV7-9 and TRBJ2-1; TRBD2 is a possible D gene (6 bases). In germline, CDR1 is SEHNR, CDR2 FQNEAQ (reference sequence). Trimming pared 5 bases from V and 9 bases from J, leaving 17 bases between. This CDR3 has 14 residues. CDR3 amino acids: CASSISRGSFEQFF. The CDR3 DNA reads TGTGCCAGCAGCATCTCCCGGGGGTCGTTTGAGCAGTTCTTC. Full variable domain (outside the CDR3, taken from reference TRBV7-9 and TRBJ2-1): DTGVSQNPRHKITKRGQNVTFRCDPISEHNRLYWYRQTLGQGPEFLTYFQNEAQLEKSRLLSDRFSAERPKGSFSTLEIQRTEQGDSAMYLCASSISRGSFEQFFGPGTRLTVL.

About this clone: Within the sample, other DNA sequences also encode this same CDR3. V usage is TRBV11-3 and J usage is TRBJ1-1, with no clear D. Germline values: CDR1 SGHNT, CDR2 YENEEA. Between the trimmed V and J ends, which lost 2 bases and 1 base, there was a span of 5 bases. The CDR3 totals 13 residues. The CDR3 sequence: CASSLSGNTEAFF. Written as DNA, the CDR3 is TGTGCCAGCAGCTTATCCGGGAACACTGAAGCTTTCTTT.

V usage is TRBV5-1 and J usage is TRBJ1-3, with a tentative D call TRBD1 (5 bases). CDR3 length: 16 amino acids. Trimming stripped 5 bases from V and 0 bases from J, with 15 bases between. The germline V gene encodes CDR1 SGHRS and CDR2 YFSETQ. CDR3 loop: CASREPGTHSGNTIYF. CDR3 nucleotide sequence: TGCGCCAGCAGAGAACCCGGGACCCACTCTGGAAACACCATATATTTT.

The chain joins TRBV11-3 to TRBJ1-3, with 7 positions matching TRBD1. Germline-derived CDR1 and CDR2 are SGHNT and YENEEA. With V trimmed by 1 base and J by 2 bases, 2 bases remained unmatched. The CDR3 is 15 residues long. The CDR3 here is CASSLAGTAGNTIYF. CDR3 in DNA: TGTGCCAGCAGCTTAGCTGGGACAGCTGGAAACACCATATATTTT.

Concerning this clone itself: The same CDR3 also results from other DNA sequences found in this sample. J is TRBJ1-2 and V is TRBV4-2; 8 positions agree with TRBD1. With 0 bases clipped from V and 8 bases from J, the junction kept 5 bases outside the gene matches. There are 14 residues in the CDR3. CDR1 and CDR2 (germline): LGHNA, YNFKEQ. The CDR3 reads CASSQDRGLKGYTF. Written as DNA, the CDR3 is TGTGCCAGCAGCCAAGACAGGGGGCTGAAAGGCTACACCTTC.

The chain couples TRBV4-1 to TRBJ1-2, with 7 bases that match TRBD1. The CDR3 sequence is 15 residues long. CDR1 is MGHRA, CDR2 YSYEKL, per germline. J lost 4 bases, V lost 4 bases, and 9 bases had no gene match. The chain's CDR3 is CASSLPGTAFYGYTF. The CDR3 nucleotides read TGCGCCAGCAGCCTTCCCGGGACAGCTTTCTATGGCTACACCTTC.

The CDR3 coding sequence is TGTGCCAGCAGTGAAGACAGGGGGCGTAATGGGGAGCTGTTTTTT. Its translation: CASSEDRGRNGELFF. The chain couples TRBV6-1 to TRBJ2-2; 9 positions match TRBD1. The germline V gene has CDR1 MNHNS and CDR2 SASEGT. V lost 1 base and J lost 8; bases outside the gene matches: 5. The CDR3 is made up of 15 amino acids.